Detailed here is one T cell receptor (beta chain). Trimming took 7 bases from V and 2 from J, leaving 21 bases between them. The CDR3 length is 16 residues. Germline V gene lookup returns CDR1 SGHRS and CDR2 YFSETQ. Methods used by the authors: Reference gene primer amplification gave estimated nucleated cell counts. Assay: immunoSEQ multiplex PCR; the TCRdb copy retains only in-frame clones and omits some. D and trimming come from the DNA, and the V and J calls and clone size come from that table. Of roughly 120,000 clones listed, approximately 70% are singletons. This entry belongs to a study of blood T cell repertoires in COVID-19. Turning to the study itself: The analysed material was cDNA or gDNA that came from T cells, B-cell-depleted T cells, or PBMCs.

This clonotype was sampled from a woman aged 60-70 years with acute or convalescent COVID-19. The sequenced sample was peripheral blood. J is TRBJ2-5 and V is TRBV5-1; a possible D gene is TRBD2 (7 bases). CDR3 bases: TGCGCCAGCGCCCCGTCGGGGGGCAGGAAGCAAGAGACCCAGTACTTC. Amino acid sequence: CASAPSGGRKQETQYF.